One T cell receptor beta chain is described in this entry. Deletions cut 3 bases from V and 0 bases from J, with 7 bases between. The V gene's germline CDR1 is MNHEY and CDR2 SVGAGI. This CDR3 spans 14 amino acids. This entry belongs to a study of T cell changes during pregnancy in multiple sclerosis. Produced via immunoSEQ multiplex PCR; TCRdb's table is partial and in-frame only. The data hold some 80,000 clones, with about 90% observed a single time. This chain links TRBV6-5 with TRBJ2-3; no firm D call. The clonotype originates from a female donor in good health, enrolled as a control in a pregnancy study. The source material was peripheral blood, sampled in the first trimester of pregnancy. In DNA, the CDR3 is TGTGCCAGCAGTTATAAGCGTAGCACAGATACGCAGTATTTT. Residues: CASSYKRSTDTQYF.